The 4 T cell receptor beta chains listed next were all sequenced from one sample in a study of cytotoxic CD8 clonotypes in ibrutinib-treated CLL. The data were produced by immunoSEQ multiplex PCR, yet TCRdb's version contains in-frame clones alone and is incomplete. The data contain more than 85,000 clones, 70% to 80% of them seen just once; the ten biggest clones take up 20% to 25%. The specimen comprised PBMCs, sampled after 24 months of ibrutinib treatment. Every receptor here comes from a human donor with chronic lymphocytic leukemia.

This clone was detected only a few times. The chain recombines TRBV4-2 with TRBJ1-1; D not resolved. The CDR3 runs 15 residues. The V gene lost 2 bases and the J gene lost 6 bases, with 16 bases spanning the gap. The V gene's germline CDR1 is LGHNA and CDR2 YNFKEQ. The CDR3 is CASSQRTGSPSEAFF. The CDR3 region has the DNA TGTGCCAGCAGCCAAAGGACCGGGAGCCCTTCTGAAGCTTTCTTT.

The chain is built from TRBV4-1 and TRBJ2-4, with 8 positions matching TRBD1. The V gene's germline CDR1 is MGHRA and CDR2 YSYEKL. The CDR3 spans 17 residues. The V and J ends lost 2 bases and 6 bases, in that order; junction bases with no gene match: 12. As DNA, the CDR3 is TGCGCCAGCAGCCAAATCCGGGACAGGCCCAAGGGAAACATTCAGTACTTC. It yields the protein CASSQIRDRPKGNIQYF.

The rearrangement joins TRBV29-1 to TRBJ2-7; 7 nucleotides match TRBD2. The CDR3 loop spans 13 amino acids. Germline CDR1 and CDR2: SQVTM and ANQGSEA. Germline trimming cut 6 bases from V and 3 bases from J; bases unmatched to any gene: 8. As DNA, the CDR3 is TGCAGCGTATCAGCGGGATTAAACTACGAGCAGTACTTC. It yields the protein CSVSAGLNYEQYF.

The chain has TRBV30 and TRBJ2-2; maybe TRBD2 (5 bases). CDR1 is GTSNPN and CDR2 is SVGIG in the germline V gene (reference sequence). Trimming stripped 4 bases from V and 2 bases from J, with 14 bases between. The CDR3 is 15 amino acids. The CDR3 loop reads CAWTTRGVNTGELFF. In DNA, the CDR3 is TGTGCCTGGACCACCCGGGGAGTTAACACCGGGGAGCTGTTTTTT.